Following are 21 T cell receptor beta chains from one sample sequenced in a study of technical replicates of blood from a few donors. TCRdb's table, derived via immunoSEQ multiplex PCR, lists solely in-frame clones and lacks some. The table shows about 75,000 clones, with around 97% occurring only once. The sequenced sample was T cells isolated from PBMCs. Receptor source: a human donor in good health.

The chain is built from TRBV7-9 and TRBJ2-7; 9 nucleotides agree with TRBD1. With V trimmed by 5 bases and J by 8 bases, 7 bases remained unmatched. Germline values: CDR1 SEHNR, CDR2 FQNEAQ (reference sequence). This CDR3 has 13 amino acids. CDR3 bases: TGTGCCAGCAGCGAGGGGGACAGGGAACAGCAGTACTTC. It is translated as CASSEGDREQQYF.

The J gene is TRBJ2-1, the V gene TRBV9; TRBD1 agrees at 8 bases. Trimming at V came to 3 bases and at J to 6 bases, leaving 14 bases not matched to a gene. The CDR3 spans 17 residues. Germline assignment: CDR1 SGDLS and CDR2 YYNGEE. CDR3 in DNA: TGTGCCAGCAGCGCTGGATCTTGGACAGGGATCGGCAATGAGCAGTTCTTC. Translated, it gives CASSAGSWTGIGNEQFF. The full variable domain, completed using reference TRBV9 and TRBJ2-1, is DSGVTQTPKHLITATGQRVTLRCSPRSGDLSVYWYQQSLDQGLQFLIQYYNGEERAKGNILERFSAQQFPDLHSELNLSSLELGDSALYFCASSAGSWTGIGNEQFFGPGTRLTVL.

The J gene is TRBJ2-1, the V gene TRBV5-6; D gene unclear. The germline gives CDR1 SGHDT, CDR2 YYEEEE. The CDR3 covers 13 residues. The V end lost 0 bases, the J end lost 8 bases, and 9 bases lay between the germline ends. The CDR3 DNA sequence: TGTGCCAGCAGCTTGGACTTCCGGGATGAGCAGTTCTTC. Translating it yields CASSLDFRDEQFF.

The chain recombines TRBV6-5 with TRBJ1-2, with TRBD1 matching over 7 bases. Germline trimming cut 2 bases from V and 8 bases from J; bases unmatched to any gene: 8. The CDR3 is 14 residues long. The germline V gene encodes CDR1 MNHEY and CDR2 SVGAGI. The CDR3 reads CASSYGGEGGGYTF. CDR3 nucleotide sequence: TGTGCCAGCAGTTACGGCGGGGAAGGGGGCGGCTACACCTTC.

This chain links TRBV19 with TRBJ1-1; D is perhaps TRBD1 (6 bases). The V gene's germline CDR1 is LNHDA and CDR2 SQIVND (reference sequence). This CDR3 spans 16 amino acids. Trimming cost V 1 base and J 1 base, with 13 bases left between them. CDR3 sequence (DNA): TGTGCCAGTAGTATAGTTGGAACAGGGAGGAACACTGAAGCTTTCTTT. Residues: CASSIVGTGRNTEAFF.

The chain links TRBV4-2 to TRBJ2-1; 7 nucleotides agree with TRBD2. The CDR3 has 16 amino acids. V lost 1 base, J lost 1 base, and 4 bases stayed unmatched. Germline assignment: CDR1 LGHNA and CDR2 YNFKEQ. CDR3: CASSQAGRLSYNEQFF. The CDR3 DNA is TGTGCCAGCAGCCAAGCCGGGAGGTTATCCTACAATGAGCAGTTCTTC.

V usage is TRBV14 and J usage is TRBJ2-1; TRBD2 matches 11 bases. The J segment lost 9 bases and the V segment lost 2 bases, leaving 15 bases of the junction unmatched. The CDR3 spans 18 residues. Germline V gene lookup returns CDR1 SGHDN and CDR2 FVKESK. The chain's CDR3 is CASSQTTLTSGRIGEQFF. In nucleotides, the CDR3 is TGTGCCAGCAGCCAAACCACACTAACTAGCGGGAGAATCGGTGAGCAGTTCTTC.

This rearrangement joins TRBV10-3 to TRBJ1-4; D gene unclear. In germline, CDR1 is ENHRY, CDR2 SYGVKD. With 4 bases removed from V and 8 bases from J, the gap between germline ends came to 14 bases. The CDR3 runs to 14 residues. The CDR3 here is CAISGGLGPEKLFF. The CDR3 DNA sequence: TGTGCCATCAGTGGAGGGTTGGGTCCAGAAAAACTGTTTTTT.

DNA of the CDR3: TGCGCCAGCAGTGACGGCCCAGGGGTTGCCGAGGGTGAGCAGTTCTTC. It codes for CASSDGPGVAEGEQFF. J is TRBJ2-1 and V is TRBV4-3; the D gene is possibly TRBD1 (6 bases). The CDR3 totals 16 residues. Trimming left V 6 bases short and J 9 bases short, with 24 bases between. Per germline, CDR1 LGHNA and CDR2 YSLEER.

This chain uses TRBV18 with TRBJ1-1; D perhaps matches TRBD1 (5 bases). The CDR3 is 15 residues long. V lost 5 bases and J 0 bases, leaving 13 bases between the germline ends. Germline V lookup: CDR1 KGHSH, CDR2 LQKENI. Written as DNA, the CDR3 is TGTGCCAGCTCAGCACAGGAGGAAATGAACACTGAAGCTTTCTTT. Its protein product is CASSAQEEMNTEAFF.

This sequence joins TRBV28 and TRBJ2-1; a possible D gene is TRBD1 (6 bases). V was pared by 5 bases and J by 4 bases, with 12 bases between. Germline V gives CDR1 MDHEN, CDR2 SYDVKM. CDR3 size: 14 residues. The CDR3 spells CASSPPDRYNEQFF. CDR3 nucleotide sequence: TGTGCCAGCAGTCCCCCGGACAGATACAATGAGCAGTTCTTC.

The chain recombines TRBV5-1 with TRBJ1-1; TRBD1 matches at 9 bases. Germline trimming cut 4 bases from V and 3 bases from J; bases unmatched to any gene: 7. The CDR3 runs to 15 residues. Germline CDR1 is SGHRS and CDR2 is YFSETQ. The CDR3: CASSIARDRDTEAFF. The CDR3 DNA follows: TGCGCCAGCAGCATAGCCCGGGACAGGGACACTGAAGCTTTCTTT.

The chain joins TRBV30 to TRBJ1-1; the D gene is possibly TRBD1 (5 bases). The length of the CDR3 is 12 residues. Germline CDR1 reads GTSNPN; CDR2 reads SVGIG (reference sequence). V was clipped by 6 bases and J by 2 bases, with 10 bases between them. The CDR3 bases are TGTGCCTGTTGGAGGGGAAACACTGAAGCTTTCTTT. Translation gives CACWRGNTEAFF.

This chain links TRBV19 with TRBJ1-1; a possible D gene is TRBD1 (5 bases). Germline-derived CDR1 and CDR2 are LNHDA and SQIVND (reference sequence). V dropped 5 bases and J dropped 1 base, with 8 bases sitting between them. The CDR3 contains 13 residues. The CDR3 loop is CASSFQGNTEAFF. CDR3 nucleotide sequence: TGTGCCAGTAGTTTCCAGGGGAACACTGAAGCTTTCTTT. Variable domain in full (rest from reference TRBV19 and TRBJ1-1): DGGITQSPKYLFRKEGQNVTLSCEQNLNHDAMYWYRQDPGQGLRLIYYSQIVNDFQKGDIAEGYSVSREKKESFPLTVTSAQKNPTAFYLCASSFQGNTEAFFGQGTRLTVV.

The chain has TRBV11-3 and TRBJ2-1; D possibly corresponds to TRBD2 (6 bases). Germline V gene sequence: CDR1 SGHNT, CDR2 YENEEA. V lost 3 bases and J 8 bases, leaving 14 bases between the germline ends. CDR3 length equals 14 residues. CDR3 amino acids: CASSLPGLGYEQFF. Here the CDR3 DNA reads TGTGCCAGCAGCTTGCCGGGACTGGGATATGAGCAGTTCTTC. The whole variable domain, remainder taken from reference TRBV11-3 and TRBJ2-1, is EAGVVQSPRYKIIEKKQPVAFWCNPISGHNTLYWYLQNLGQGPELLIRYENEEAVDDSQLPKDRFSAERLKGVDSTLKIQPAELGDSAVYLCASSLPGLGYEQFFGPGTRLTVL.

The CDR3 DNA sequence: TGTGCCAGCAGTTACCAGGGAAAACTGTTTTTT. It encodes CASSYQGKLFF. This sequence joins TRBV6-5 and TRBJ1-4; D might be TRBD1 (5 bases). Germline V gene lookup returns CDR1 MNHEY and CDR2 SVGAGI. This CDR3 contains 11 residues. V lost 2 bases to trimming and J lost 10 bases, with 5 bases between them.

This chain links TRBV5-1 with TRBJ2-7; 7 bases align to TRBD1. The CDR3 is 14 amino acids. CDR1 is SGHRS and CDR2 is YFSETQ in the germline V gene. Trimming at V came to 2 bases and at J to 3 bases, leaving 5 bases not matched to a gene. The CDR3 DNA follows: TGCGCCAGCAGCTTCGACAGGGACCACTACGAGCAGTACTTC. Translating gives CASSFDRDHYEQYF.

This clone was seen a handful of times. The gene calls are TRBV25-1 and TRBJ1-1; tentatively, D is TRBD1 (5 bases). V was shortened by 8 bases and J by 6 bases, with 16 bases between the two germline ends. In germline, CDR1 is MGHDK, CDR2 SYGVNS. The CDR3 runs to 13 residues. This chain's CDR3 is CASSQTDTPEAFF. The CDR3, as DNA: TGTGCCAGCTCCCAGACGGACACACCTGAAGCTTTCTTT.

CDR3 protein: CASSPQGSDGYGYTF. CDR3 sequence (DNA): TGTGCCAGTAGTCCCCAGGGATCGGATGGGTATGGCTACACCTTC. The chain employs TRBV19 and TRBJ1-2, with D possibly TRBD1 on 5 matching bases. Trimming removed 5 bases at V and 5 bases at J, with 18 bases between. The germline gives CDR1 LNHDA, CDR2 SQIVND (reference sequence). The CDR3 loop spans 15 amino acids.

The chain couples TRBV5-4 to TRBJ1-2; D is unclear. The CDR3 covers 13 residues. The germline gives CDR1 SGHNT, CDR2 YYREEE (reference sequence). V lost 5 bases and J lost 4, with 12 bases in between. The CDR3 region has the DNA TGTGCCAGCAGGGATACAGTTGGCTATGGCTACACCTTC. Translation gives CASRDTVGYGYTF.

The chain recombines TRBV6-1 with TRBJ1-2; no clear D. V lost 3 bases to trimming and J lost 7 bases, with 12 bases between them. The germline gives CDR1 MNHNS, CDR2 SASEGT. There are 13 residues in the CDR3. The CDR3 spells CASSEGRAGGYTF. The DNA for the CDR3 is TGTGCCAGCAGTGAGGGGAGGGCCGGTGGCTACACCTTC.